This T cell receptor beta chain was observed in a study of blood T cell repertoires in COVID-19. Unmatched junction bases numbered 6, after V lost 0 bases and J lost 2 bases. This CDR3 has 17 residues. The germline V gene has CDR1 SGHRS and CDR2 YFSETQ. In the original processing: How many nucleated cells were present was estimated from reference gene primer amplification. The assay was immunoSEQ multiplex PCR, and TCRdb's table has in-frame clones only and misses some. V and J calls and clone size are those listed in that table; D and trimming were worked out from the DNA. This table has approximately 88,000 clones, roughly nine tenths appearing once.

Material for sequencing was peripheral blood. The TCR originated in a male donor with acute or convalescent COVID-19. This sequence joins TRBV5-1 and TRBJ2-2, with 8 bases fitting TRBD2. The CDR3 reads CASSLDPLAGNTGELFF. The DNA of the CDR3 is TGCGCCAGCAGCTTGGATCCGCTAGCGGGTAACACCGGGGAGCTGTTTTTT.